This TCR beta chain came from a study of sequential checkpoint blockade in melanoma. Study summary: First-line arms were nivolumab then ipilimumab, or the reverse, randomized 1:1. After both sequences, patients received maintenance nivolumab.

The V segment lost 8 bases and the J segment 6 bases; nucleotides outside the gene matches: 7. The CDR3 extends over 13 amino acids. Germline CDR1 MNHEY, CDR2 SMNVEV (reference sequence). Indicated treatment: randomized to nivolumab then ipilimumab (arm A) or the reverse (arm B). DNA-damaging chemotherapy had not been given to any patient beforehand. Produced via immunoSEQ multiplex PCR; TCRdb's table is partial and in-frame only. The sample includes under 45,000 clones, roughly 86% of them seen just once. This chain uses TRBV27 with TRBJ2-7; 10 bases are shared with TRBD2. The sample in question was CD8+ T cells sorted from blood (inferred from file names), obtained from a patient given nivolumab and ipilimumab in sequence. The TCR originated in a human donor with melanoma. This chain's CDR3 is CASGRLAGVEQYF. CDR3 sequence (DNA): TGTGCCAGCGGTCGACTAGCGGGTGTCGAGCAGTACTTC.